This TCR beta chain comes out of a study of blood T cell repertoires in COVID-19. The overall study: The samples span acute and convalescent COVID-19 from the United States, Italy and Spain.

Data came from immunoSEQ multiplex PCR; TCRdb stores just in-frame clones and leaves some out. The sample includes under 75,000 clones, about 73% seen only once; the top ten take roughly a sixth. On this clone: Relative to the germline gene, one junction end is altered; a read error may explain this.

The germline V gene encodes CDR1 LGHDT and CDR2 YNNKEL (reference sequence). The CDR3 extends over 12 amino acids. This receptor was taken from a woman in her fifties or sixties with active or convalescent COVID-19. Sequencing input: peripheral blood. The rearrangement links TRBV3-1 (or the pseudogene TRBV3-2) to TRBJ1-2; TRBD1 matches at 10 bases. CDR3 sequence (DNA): TGTGCCAGCAGCCAAGGGGGACAGGGGTTGGAGTTC. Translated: CASSQGGQGLEF.